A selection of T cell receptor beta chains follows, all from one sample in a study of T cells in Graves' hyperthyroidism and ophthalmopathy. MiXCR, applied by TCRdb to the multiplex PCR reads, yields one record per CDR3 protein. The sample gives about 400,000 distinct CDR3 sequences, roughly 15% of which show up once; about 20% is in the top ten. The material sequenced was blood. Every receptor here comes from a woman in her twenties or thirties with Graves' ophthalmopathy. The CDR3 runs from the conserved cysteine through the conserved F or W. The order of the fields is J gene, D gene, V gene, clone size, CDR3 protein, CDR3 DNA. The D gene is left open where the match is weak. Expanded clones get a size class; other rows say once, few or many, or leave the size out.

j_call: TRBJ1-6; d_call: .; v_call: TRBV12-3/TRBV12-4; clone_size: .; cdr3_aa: CASSQTGGNSPLHF; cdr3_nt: TGTGCCAGCAGTCAAACAGGAGGAAATTCACCCCTCCACTTT
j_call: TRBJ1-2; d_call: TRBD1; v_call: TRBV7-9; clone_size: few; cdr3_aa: CASSSGQAEHNYGYTF; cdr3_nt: TGTGCCAGCAGCTCTGGACAGGCGGAACACAACTATGGCTACACCTTC
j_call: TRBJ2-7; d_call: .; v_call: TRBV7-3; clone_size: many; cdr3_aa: CASSFGGAGEQYF; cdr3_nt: TGTGCCAGCAGCTTTGGGGGCGCGGGGGAGCAGTACTTC
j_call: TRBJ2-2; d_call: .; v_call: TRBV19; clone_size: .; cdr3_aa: CASTRVPNTGELFF; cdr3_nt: TGTGCCAGTACCCGGGTCCCGAACACCGGGGAGCTGTTTTTT
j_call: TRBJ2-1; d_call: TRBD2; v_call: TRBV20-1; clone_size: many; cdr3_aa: CSASSQGLASYNEQFF; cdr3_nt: TGCAGTGCTAGTTCGCAGGGACTAGCGTCCTACAATGAGCAGTTCTTC
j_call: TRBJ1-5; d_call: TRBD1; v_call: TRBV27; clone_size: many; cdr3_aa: CASSRTGLIQPQHF; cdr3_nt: TGTGCCAGCAGTCGGACAGGGTTGATTCAGCCCCAGCATTTT
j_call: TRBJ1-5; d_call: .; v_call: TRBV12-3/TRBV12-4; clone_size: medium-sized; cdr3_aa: CASRTTGNQPQHF; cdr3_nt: TGTGCCAGCAGAACTACAGGGAATCAGCCCCAGCATTTT
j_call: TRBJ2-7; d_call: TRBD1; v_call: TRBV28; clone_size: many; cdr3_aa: CASRLDDRVPYEQYF; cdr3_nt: TGTGCCAGCAGACTCGATGACAGGGTCCCCTACGAGCAGTACTTC
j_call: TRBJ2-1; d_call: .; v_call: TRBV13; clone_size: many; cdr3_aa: CASSLDRLFHYEQFF; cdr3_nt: TGTGCCAGCAGCTTAGACAGGTTGTTTCACTATGAGCAGTTCTTC
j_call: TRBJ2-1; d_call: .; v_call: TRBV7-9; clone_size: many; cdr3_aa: CASSLVRDRGEQFF; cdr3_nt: TGTGCCAGCAGCTTGGTGAGGGACCGGGGTGAGCAGTTCTTC
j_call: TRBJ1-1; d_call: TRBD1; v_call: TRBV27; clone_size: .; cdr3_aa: CASSFGQGAMNTEAFF; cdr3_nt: TGTGCCAGCAGTTTTGGACAGGGGGCCATGAACACTGAAGCTTTCTTT
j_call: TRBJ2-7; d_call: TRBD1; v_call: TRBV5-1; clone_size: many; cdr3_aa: CASSLEGQGVEQYF; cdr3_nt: TGCGCCAGCAGCTTGGAGGGACAGGGGGTCGAGCAGTACTTC
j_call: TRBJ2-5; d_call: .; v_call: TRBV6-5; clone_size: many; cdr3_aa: CASSYSGSQETQYF; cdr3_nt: TGTGCCAGCAGTTACTCTGGATCCCAAGAGACCCAGTACTTC
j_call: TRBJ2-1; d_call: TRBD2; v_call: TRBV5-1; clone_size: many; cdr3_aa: CASSPDGTSYNEQFF; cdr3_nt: TGCGCCAGCAGCCCCGACGGGACTAGTTACAATGAGCAGTTCTTC
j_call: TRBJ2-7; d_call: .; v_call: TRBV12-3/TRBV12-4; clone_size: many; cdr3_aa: CASSLKVGGAGSHEQYF; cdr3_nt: TGTGCCAGCAGTTTAAAGGTGGGGGGTGCCGGCTCGCACGAGCAGTACTTC
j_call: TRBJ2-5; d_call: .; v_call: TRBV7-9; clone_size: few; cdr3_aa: CASSLEFRTQETQYF; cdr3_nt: TGTGCCAGCAGCTTAGAGTTCCGGACACAAGAGACCCAGTACTTC
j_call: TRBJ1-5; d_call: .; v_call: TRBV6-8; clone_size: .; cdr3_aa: CASGTWNQPQHF; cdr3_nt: TGTGCCAGCGGTACCTGGAATCAGCCCCAGCATTTT
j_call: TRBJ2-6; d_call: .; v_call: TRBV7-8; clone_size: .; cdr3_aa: CASSLVGRGWAANVLTF; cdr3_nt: TGTGCCAGCAGCTTAGTGGGGCGGGGATGGGCGGCCAACGTCCTGACTTTC
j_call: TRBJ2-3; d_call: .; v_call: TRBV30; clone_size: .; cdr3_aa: CAWSVPQDTQYF; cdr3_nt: TGTGCCTGGAGTGTACCCCAAGATACGCAGTATTTT
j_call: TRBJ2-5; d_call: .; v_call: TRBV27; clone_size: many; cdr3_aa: CASSSGRPDGTQYF; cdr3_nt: TGTGCCAGCAGTTCCGGACGCCCGGACGGCACCCAGTACTTC
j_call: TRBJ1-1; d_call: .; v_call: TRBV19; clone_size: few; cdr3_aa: CASSIPRGRRNTEAFF; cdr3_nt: TGTGCCAGTAGTATTCCCCGGGGGCGGAGGAACACTGAAGCTTTCTTT
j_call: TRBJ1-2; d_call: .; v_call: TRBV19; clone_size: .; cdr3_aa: CASSTGPGNGYTF; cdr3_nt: TGTGCCAGTAGTACGGGGCCGGGGAATGGCTACACCTTC
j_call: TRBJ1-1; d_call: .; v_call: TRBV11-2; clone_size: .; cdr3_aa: CASSLRFGLEAFF; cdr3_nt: TGTGCCAGCAGCTTAAGATTTGGACTTGAAGCTTTCTTT
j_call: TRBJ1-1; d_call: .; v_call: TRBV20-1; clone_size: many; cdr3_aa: CSARDGSSMNTEAFF; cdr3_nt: TGCAGTGCTAGAGACGGCAGCTCGATGAACACTGAAGCTTTCTTT
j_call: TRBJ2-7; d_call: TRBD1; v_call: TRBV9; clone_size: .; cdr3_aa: CASGVGWTGYEQYF; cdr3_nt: TGTGCCAGCGGCGTAGGTTGGACAGGGTACGAGCAGTACTTC
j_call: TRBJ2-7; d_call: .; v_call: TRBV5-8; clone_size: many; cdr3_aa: CASTLDSRQYEQYF; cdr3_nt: TGTGCCAGCACTCTGGACAGCCGCCAATACGAGCAGTACTTC
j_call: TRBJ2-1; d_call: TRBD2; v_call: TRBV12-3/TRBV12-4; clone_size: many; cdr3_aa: CASRASGLAGASYNEQFF; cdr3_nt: TGTGCCAGCAGAGCCTCGGGACTAGCGGGGGCCTCCTACAATGAGCAGTTCTTC
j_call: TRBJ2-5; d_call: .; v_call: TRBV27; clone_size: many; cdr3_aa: CASSSTDQETQYF; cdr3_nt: TGTGCCAGCAGTTCGACAGATCAAGAGACCCAGTACTTC
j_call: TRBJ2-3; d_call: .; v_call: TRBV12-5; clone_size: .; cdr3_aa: CTSGLELARTDTQYF; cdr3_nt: TGTACTAGTGGTTTGGAGCTAGCGCGGACAGATACGCAGTATTTT
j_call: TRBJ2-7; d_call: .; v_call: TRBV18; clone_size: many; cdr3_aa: CASSPGAEQYF; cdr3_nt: TGTGCCAGCTCACCAGGGGCCGAGCAGTACTTC
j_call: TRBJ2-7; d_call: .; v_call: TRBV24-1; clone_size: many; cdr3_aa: CATSVPGQGYPYEQYF; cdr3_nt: TGTGCCACCAGTGTTCCGGGACAAGGATACCCCTACGAGCAGTACTTC
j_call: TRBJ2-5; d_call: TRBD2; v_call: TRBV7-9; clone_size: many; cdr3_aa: CASSLTGTSGETQYF; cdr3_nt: TGTGCCAGCAGTTTAACCGGGACTAGTGGTGAGACCCAGTACTTC
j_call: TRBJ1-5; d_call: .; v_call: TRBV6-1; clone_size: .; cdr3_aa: CASSPWFGQGNQPQHF; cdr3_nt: TGTGCCAGCAGTCCCTGGTTTGGGCAGGGCAATCAGCCCCAGCATTTT
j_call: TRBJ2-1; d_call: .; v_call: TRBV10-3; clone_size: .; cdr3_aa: CAISEEGFSEQFF; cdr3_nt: TGTGCCATCAGTGAGGAGGGTTTTAGTGAGCAGTTCTTC
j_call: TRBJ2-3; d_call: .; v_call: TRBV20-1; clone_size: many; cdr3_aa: CSARPPRGGTDTQYF; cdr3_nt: TGCAGTGCTAGGCCTCCCCGCGGAGGCACAGATACGCAGTATTTT
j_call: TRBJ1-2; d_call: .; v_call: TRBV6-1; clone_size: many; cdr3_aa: CASKSNSGYTF; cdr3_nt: TGTGCCAGCAAAAGTAACAGCGGCTACACCTTC
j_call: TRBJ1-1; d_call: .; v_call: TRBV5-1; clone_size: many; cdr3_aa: CASSLGSTRNTEAFF; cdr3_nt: TGCGCCAGCAGCTTGGGTTCAACACGGAACACTGAAGCTTTCTTT
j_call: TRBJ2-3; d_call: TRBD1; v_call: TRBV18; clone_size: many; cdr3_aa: CASSPPGGARDTQYF; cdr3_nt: TGTGCCAGCTCACCCCCAGGGGGCGCCCGGGATACGCAGTATTTT
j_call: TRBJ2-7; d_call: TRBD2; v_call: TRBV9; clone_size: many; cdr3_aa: CASSASSAGGDYEQYF; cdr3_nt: TGTGCCAGCAGCGCCAGTTCGGCGGGGGGGGACTACGAGCAGTACTTC
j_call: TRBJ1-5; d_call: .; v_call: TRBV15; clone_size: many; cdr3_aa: CATSTRGRINQPQHF; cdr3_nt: TGTGCCACCAGCACCAGGGGCAGGATCAATCAGCCCCAGCATTTT